This T cell receptor beta chain emerged from a study of blood T cell repertoires in COVID-19. Study-wide context: Whether acute or convalescent, the COVID-19 samples came from the United States, Italy and Spain. PBMCs, B-cell-depleted T cells, or T cells were the source of the cDNA or gDNA that made up the material.

In the original workflow: Reference gene primer amplification yielded estimated nucleated cell counts. Clones were read by immunoSEQ multiplex PCR, and TCRdb kept only the in-frame ones, dropping some. Clone size and the V and J calls come from that table; the DNA yielded D and trimming. The sample has 170,000 or so clones; approximately 88% are singletons. CDR1 and CDR2 from the germline V gene are MNHEY and SMNVEV (reference sequence). The CDR3 length is 14 residues. With V trimmed by 6 bases and J by 3 bases, 2 bases remained unmatched. This clone showed up just once. The clonotype was recovered from a woman aged 60 to 75 with acute or convalescent COVID-19. Material for sequencing was peripheral blood. The rearrangement uses TRBV27 and TRBJ2-1; 10 bases map to TRBD1. In nucleotides, the CDR3 is TGTGCCAGCAGGGGACAGGGGTTCTACAATGAGCAGTTCTTC. It specifies CASRGQGFYNEQFF.